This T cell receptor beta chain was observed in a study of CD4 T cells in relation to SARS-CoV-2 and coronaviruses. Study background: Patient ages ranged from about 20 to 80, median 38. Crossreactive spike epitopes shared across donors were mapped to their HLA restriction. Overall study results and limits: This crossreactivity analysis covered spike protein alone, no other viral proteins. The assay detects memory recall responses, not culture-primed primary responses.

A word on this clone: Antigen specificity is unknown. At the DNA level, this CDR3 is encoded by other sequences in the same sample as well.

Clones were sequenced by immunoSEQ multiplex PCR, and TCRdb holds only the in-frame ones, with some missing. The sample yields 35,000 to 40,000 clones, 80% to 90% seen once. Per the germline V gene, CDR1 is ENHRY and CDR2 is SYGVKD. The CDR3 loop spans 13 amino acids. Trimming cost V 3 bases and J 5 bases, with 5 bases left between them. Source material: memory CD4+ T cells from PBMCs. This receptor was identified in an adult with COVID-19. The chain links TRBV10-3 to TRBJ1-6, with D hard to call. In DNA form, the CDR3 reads TGTGCCATCAGTGACCGAGATAATTCACCCCTCCACTTT. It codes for CAISDRDNSPLHF.